A single T cell receptor beta chain is shown here with its context. Its target antigen remains unknown. The input lacks base qualities; no much larger clone sits a single base away. The sample comes from a study of cytomegalovirus exposure and HLA in healthy donors (dated by TCRdb to 2016 to 2017). About the study as a whole: In an earlier analysis of approximately 640 of the donors, under 300 Gb of sequence data and 100 million or so unique TCR beta sequences from 150 million to 200 million T cells were reported. An early release that covered 640 HLA-typed donors contained about 300 gigabases of sequencing data and 70 million to 100 million unique TCR sequences. A separate validation cohort of more than 100 different subjects was used in addition to the approximately 640-subject first cohort. Rather than using new phenotypic data, the later analysis identified candidate immune exposures from TCR beta sequences and from how often those sequences occurred across donors. High-throughput TCR immunosequencing, statistical association of individual TCRs with disease status, and machine learning were combined to predict cytomegalovirus infection status. HLA typing covered class I and class II loci at four-digit resolution. A later genetic analysis used genome-wide SNP genotypes for about 60% of the roughly 670 donors, treating that subset as a discovery cohort. On average, roughly 240,000 unique TCR beta nucleotide sequences were sequenced per donor among 398 genotyped donors of the cohort, with 15% to 20% of those sequences being non-productive. The genetic ancestry cluster associated with self-reported Caucasian donors included 81% of the 398 genotyped donors. Donor age, sex, ethnicity and CMV serostatus were compiled alongside the repertoire data. A later analysis re-examined previously published TCR beta repertoires from about 700 donors and added high-resolution HLA genotyping to investigate patterns of TCR occurrence. The study was designed to test whether signatures of past pathogen exposure could be identified by cataloging public T cell receptors. An earlier analysis of nearly 600 of the donors applied high-throughput TCR beta sequencing to assess whether each TCR beta V gene segment acted as functional or pseudogenic. About five DR-DQ haplotypes were handled as single units for association and clustering because linkage in the cohort was strong. Typing coverage differed by locus: A, B, C, DRB1 and DQB1 were typed in roughly 629-630 donors, DQA1 in about 510, DPA1 in 600 to 610, and DPB1 in just under 490. All discovery cohort repertoires had been generated on a single sequencing platform. Using immunosequencing, the study profiled T cell repertoires from 500 to 800 subjects and related those repertoires to cytomegalovirus serostatus. The investigation overall reported the following: In an earlier analysis of more than 450 of the donors, most TCR beta V segments were observed in productive rearrangements about 90% or about 30% of the time, broadly matching IMGT annotations. Specific HLA alleles were associated with over 15,000 TCR beta sequences at a false discovery rate of 0.05 in a later analysis. The presence/absence analyses assumed that sequencing depth was roughly uniform across donors, and that assumption may not be true. V-gene and J-gene trimming of TCR beta chains was associated with a missense DCLRE1C variant in a later genetic analysis, and the association was replicated in an independent cohort. In a later analysis, most CMV-associated TCR beta chains were found to appear HLA-restricted, with HLA associations seemingly driven largely by CMV exposure. The 87-base-pair reads could not distinguish some IMGT-functional V segments, including TRBV6-2 and TRBV6-3, so those segments were excluded. Strong co-occurrence of HLA alleles, especially DR and DQ, made assigning TCR associations to individual alleles difficult. Compared with equally common non-associated chains, HLA-associated TCR beta chains in a later analysis were more clonally expanded and had lower generation probabilities. A later analysis reported that several top co-occurrence clusters appeared linked to parvovirus B19, influenza, CMV and Epstein-Barr virus. Most TCR sequences were observed very rarely across donors, whereas some public TCRs were present in many individuals. Correlated functional status among segregating V segments might be attributable to linkage disequilibrium, but an unknown experimental factor could not be ruled out. According to the authors, the approach could potentially be generalized to other disease states and immunological phenotypes. This cohort had only TCR beta chains sequenced, and the lack of alpha or paired-chain data limited which features could be detected. The only immune exposure information available for the cohort was CMV serostatus. Because some donors lacked HLA typing at each locus, the association tests relied only on the typed subset. The classifier was reported to diagnose cytomegalovirus status with high specificity and sensitivity in both the original and validation cohorts. A cluster of highly shared sequence variants was judged likely to represent a technical artifact of the sequencing pipeline. Because counts were too low, some 17 rarely observed V segments, including chromosome 9 orphons, were left out of the earlier analysis of 587 of the donors. The study gave a list of under 200 TCR beta chains associated with cytomegalovirus. A few of the identified cytomegalovirus-associated TCR beta chains were confirmed in vitro to be specific for cytomegalovirus antigens. In a later analysis, the rate of TCR association differed among HLA loci, with DRB1 alleles having the most associated TCRs and HLA-C alleles having the fewest. A further reported finding was that TCR beta sequences accurately predicted the HLA-A and HLA-B alleles for most subjects in the first cohort. According to a later genetic analysis, donors in an Asian-associated ancestry cluster had fewer N-insertions in productive TCRs than the approximately 650-donor mean.

Library prep was done by the immunoSEQ multiplex PCR assay. For the multiplex PCR, a mixture combining 60 forward primers for TCR Vbeta segments and 13 reverse primers for TCR Jbeta segments was used. Amplification of the CDR3 region of rearranged TCR beta genes was performed with a multiplex PCR assay on genomic DNA. The Illumina HiSeq System was used to sequence the amplified TCR beta libraries as 87-base-pair reads. In the source study's methods: A later analysis counted tens of millions of unique TCR beta chains across the 690 or so repertoires, and about 10 million of these chains were shared by at least two donors. Raw reads were error-corrected and collapsed into unique sequences by a nearest-neighbor algorithm in which closely related sequences were merged to remove PCR and sequencing errors. To assign V, D and J gene segments, CDR3 sequences were aligned to IMGT reference sequences. For a sequence to be retained, a match of at least six nucleotides to both a V gene segment and a J gene segment was required. A rearrangement was called productive if the CDR3 had no stop codons and remained in frame with V and J, and every other rearrangement was called non-productive. Following IMGT convention, CDR3 was defined as the stretch from the second conserved V-encoded cysteine up to the conserved J-encoded phenylalanine. In an earlier analysis of 587 of the donors, sequences lacking an unambiguous match to a single V gene segment were excluded. In an earlier analysis of around 600 of the donors, V segments were called functional above 56.7% productive rearrangements and were called segregating when the between-donor standard deviation exceeded 5%. To diagnose cytomegalovirus status from the catalog of TCR beta chain sequences, a statistical classification framework was built. A later analysis assigned V and J genes by comparing TCR nucleotide sequences with IMGT/GENE-DB human TR gene sequences. In a later analysis, CDR3 sequences and most-parsimonious VDJ recombination scenarios were assigned using the TCRdist pipeline. In a later analysis, each TCR beta chain was defined by its CDR3 amino acid sequence together with its V-gene family, and reads without a unique V-gene family were excluded. In a later analysis, 500 to 650 highly shared, low-generation-probability nucleotide sequences were removed to address suspected cross-contamination and a sequencing artifact. For each public chain, a later analysis derived a clonal expansion index from normalized ranks of inferred template counts within each repertoire. A later analysis computed generation probabilities with a VDJ recombination model fitted to out-of-frame rearrangements, and checked the results against IGoR. In a later analysis, TCR-TCR, TCR-HLA and TCR-CMV co-occurrence was scored with hypergeometric tests, and a repertoire-size bias correction was applied to TCR pairs. In a later analysis, false discovery rates were estimated by permuting HLA or CMV assignments 20 times. A later analysis grouped co-occurring TCRs with DBSCAN, adding TCRdist sequence similarity when clustering within HLA-allele-positive subsets. Repertoires with fewer than 30,000 or more than 120,000 public chains were left out of co-occurrence clustering, as were roughly five repertoires with anomalous nucleotide sharing. TCRdb holds this immuneACCESS table with in-frame rearrangements only. Some clones are missing; in checked studies, unresolved V genes explain under half, and the rest has no known cause. That table supplies the V and J calls and clone size; D and trimming were determined from the DNA. This sample lists tens of thousands of clones; less than 80% were detected once. About 3.3% of the sample lies in the top ten.

Including cysteine and phenylalanine, the CDR3 has 20 amino acids. Only the CDR3 DNA is retained, 60 bases long and in frame from the first base. From the germline V gene (reference sequence), CDR1 is PRHDT and CDR2 is FYEKMQ. The V end gives up 4 bases and the J end 2 bases, leaving 12 bases in the junction not matched to a gene. In total, approximately 690 healthy bone marrow donors made up the cohort. All cohort members were sampled while nominally healthy, although unrecorded immune exposures were likely present. The donor was CMV seronegative and belonged to the group of 380 or so seronegative cohort members. Each donor provided a peripheral blood sample, and peripheral blood mononuclear cells were used for TCR beta sequencing. The Qiagen DNeasy Blood Extraction Kit was used to extract genomic DNA from the blood cell samples.

Sequencing used PBMCs. This clonotype was sampled from a woman between 40 and 50 years old in good health and CMV-seronegative. The chain is made from TRBV13 and TRBJ2-1, with 15 bases matching TRBD2. The bases read TGTGCCAGCAGCTCCTACCAGAGGACTAGCGGGAGGGCCACCTACAATGAGCAGTTCTTC. Its amino acids are CASSSYQRTSGRATYNEQFF.